Below, 22 T cell receptor beta chains from the same sample are listed, as sequenced in a study of blood T cell repertoires in COVID-19. The assay was immunoSEQ multiplex PCR, and TCRdb's table has in-frame clones only and misses some. The sample consists of around 140,000 clones, about 82% of them appearing once. Sequenced sample: peripheral blood. The source is an elderly woman with active or convalescent COVID-19.

The J gene is TRBJ1-2, the V gene TRBV5-1; 11 bases align to TRBD1. The length of the CDR3 is 18 residues. V was pared by 2 bases and J by 7 bases, with 16 bases of the junction left unmatched. Germline V gene data show CDR1 as SGHRS and CDR2 as YFSETQ. CDR3 in amino acids: CASSFNGVAGQGVLGYTF. As DNA, the CDR3 is TGCGCCAGCAGCTTTAATGGGGTTGCGGGACAGGGGGTTCTTGGCTACACCTTC.

This chain links TRBV6-2 or TRBV6-3 with TRBJ2-7, with 9 positions matching TRBD2. The CDR3 is 15 amino acids. V trimming: 4 bases; J trimming: 2 bases; junction bases outside the gene matches: 6. Germline V gene lookup returns CDR1 MNHEY and CDR2 SVGEGT. The CDR3 is CASSSGGGGTYEQYF. The CDR3 nucleotides are TGTGCCAGCAGTTCCGGCGGGGGGGGCACCTACGAGCAGTACTTC.

This clone was seen only a few times. The CDR3 coding sequence is TGTGCCAGCAGCCGAACGGGGACACACTATGGCTACACCTTC. Amino acids: CASSRTGTHYGYTF. The genes are TRBV25-1 and TRBJ1-2; maybe TRBD1 (6 bases). Trimming took off 6 bases at V and 3 bases at J, with 14 bases between the two ends. Germline V lookup: CDR1 MGHDK, CDR2 SYGVNS. The CDR3 length is 14 residues.

The CDR3 is CASSRGLAGGRTDTQYF. The CDR3 nucleotides read TGTGCCAGCAGCCGGGGACTAGCGGGGGGCCGCACAGATACGCAGTATTTT. This rearrangement joins TRBV7-9 to TRBJ2-3, with TRBD2 matching 15 bases. The CDR3 contains 17 residues. Per germline, CDR1 SEHNR and CDR2 FQNEAQ (reference sequence). The V gene end was trimmed by 5 bases and the J gene end by 1 base; junction bases not matched to a gene: 4.

This clone was seen only a few times. The chain uses TRBV11-2 and TRBJ2-2, with a tentative D call TRBD2 (5 bases). V lost 1 base and J 7 bases, leaving 7 bases between the germline ends. CDR3 size: 13 residues. Germline loops: CDR1 SGHAT, CDR2 FQNNGV. The CDR3 region is CASSLVAIGELFF. The CDR3 nucleotides are TGTGCCAGCAGCTTAGTAGCGATCGGGGAGCTGTTTTTT.

This clone has a single count. The V gene is TRBV6-5, the J gene TRBJ1-1, with 10 positions matching TRBD1. The CDR3 is made up of 15 amino acids. The V segment lost 5 bases and the J segment 6 bases; nucleotides outside the gene matches: 9. Germline CDR1 is MNHEY and CDR2 is SVGAGI. As DNA, the CDR3 is TGTGCCAGCAGTAAATTGACAGGGGGCAACGCTGAAGCTTTCTTT. It specifies CASSKLTGGNAEAFF.

This clone was seen many times. The V and J genes are TRBV5-4 and TRBJ2-1; D may be TRBD1 (8 bases). CDR3 length: 14 amino acids. Germline assignment: CDR1 SGHNT and CDR2 YYREEE (reference sequence). The V end lost 4 bases, the J end lost 8 bases, and 16 bases lay between the germline ends. CDR3 nucleotides: TGTGCCAGCAGCCGAGCGGGACAGGTTTATGAGCAGTTCTTC. Its protein product is CASSRAGQVYEQFF.

This chain uses TRBV7-2 with TRBJ2-7; D not resolved. Germline CDR1 is SGHTA and CDR2 is FQGNSA. V gave up 5 bases and J gave up 3 bases, with 14 bases separating them. This CDR3 has 14 amino acids. The CDR3 bases are TGTGCCAGCAGCCCTACCCCGCTGAACTACGAGCAGTACTTC. Residues: CASSPTPLNYEQYF.

The V gene is TRBV30, the J gene TRBJ1-1; no firm D call. The CDR3 has 12 residues. V gave up 5 bases and J gave up 1 base, with 8 bases separating them. Germline V gene data show CDR1 as GTSNPN and CDR2 as SVGIG (reference sequence). The CDR3 is CAWGRGNTEAFF. The CDR3 DNA reads as TGTGCCTGGGGGAGAGGGAACACTGAAGCTTTCTTT.

Only a few counts were recorded for this clone. This chain uses TRBV11-2 with TRBJ2-3; TRBD2 is a possible D gene (5 bases). Trimming cost V 1 base and J 5 bases, with 7 bases left between them. This CDR3 comprises 13 residues. Germline CDR1 reads SGHAT; CDR2 reads FQNNGV. CDR3 sequence: CASSLGAGDTQYF. The DNA for the CDR3 is TGTGCCAGCAGCTTAGGGGCGGGAGATACGCAGTATTTT.

The chain recombines TRBV5-1 with TRBJ2-3; no clear D. The germline V gene encodes CDR1 SGHRS and CDR2 YFSETQ. This CDR3 comprises 14 residues. Trimming pared 0 bases from V and 5 bases from J, leaving 10 bases between. The DNA of the CDR3 is TGCGCCAGCAGCTTGGTTACAAATGTAGATACGCAGTATTTT. Translation gives CASSLVTNVDTQYF.

CDR3 amino acids: CASSQSRVYQETQYF. The CDR3 DNA reads as TGCGCCAGCAGCCAAAGTCGCGTGTACCAAGAGACCCAGTACTTC. The gene calls are TRBV4-3 and TRBJ2-5; D is unresolved. The ends were cut back, 2 bases at V and 0 bases at J, with 10 bases in the middle. CDR1 and CDR2 from the germline V gene are LGHNA and YSLEER. The CDR3 consists of 15 residues.

The chain employs TRBV7-2 and TRBJ1-2; tentative D call: TRBD1 (6 bases). The V gene's germline CDR1 is SGHTA and CDR2 FQGNSA. The CDR3 runs 15 residues. V lost 3 bases and J lost 1, with 12 bases in between. The CDR3 loop reads CASSFIRGGNYGYTF. In DNA, the CDR3 is TGTGCCAGCAGCTTCATTAGGGGGGGTAACTATGGCTACACCTTC.

The rearrangement joins TRBV19 to TRBJ1-1, with 8 bases that match TRBD1. The CDR3 is 15 residues long. The germline V gene has CDR1 LNHDA and CDR2 SQIVND (reference sequence). J gave up 3 bases and V 3 bases, and 6 bases lay outside the gene matches. The CDR3, as DNA: TGTGCCAGTAGTATTCGGACAGGGTTGCACACTGAAGCTTTCTTT. This gives the protein CASSIRTGLHTEAFF.

The V call is TRBV5-1, the J call TRBJ2-7, with 10 nucleotides matching TRBD1. Germline loops: CDR1 SGHRS, CDR2 YFSETQ. The CDR3 runs 14 residues. Trimming at V came to 4 bases and at J to 3 bases, leaving 4 bases not matched to a gene. The CDR3 here is CASSPRTGGYEQYF. DNA of the CDR3: TGCGCCAGCAGCCCGCGGACAGGGGGCTACGAGCAGTACTTC.

As regards this clone: The sample holds other DNA sequences that translate to the same CDR3. The V call is TRBV7-2, the J call TRBJ2-5; D possibly corresponds to TRBD2 (6 bases). In germline, CDR1 is SGHTA, CDR2 FQGNSA. V was cut by 0 bases and J by 5 bases, with 10 bases left in between. This CDR3 spans 14 amino acids. The CDR3 region is CASSLAGGGETQYF. In DNA, the CDR3 is TGTGCCAGCAGCTTAGCGGGGGGTGGGGAGACCCAGTACTTC.

This clone was seen just once. V and J are TRBV12-3 or TRBV12-4 and TRBJ2-2, with D hard to call. Trimming shortened V by 3 bases and J by 2 bases, and 4 bases separated the two germline ends. This CDR3 spans 13 amino acids. The CDR3 bases are TGTGCCAGCAGTTTTGGCAACACCGGGGAGCTGTTTTTT. This translates into CASSFGNTGELFF.

This chain uses TRBV5-1 with TRBJ2-1; D may be TRBD2 (6 bases). The germline CDR1 and CDR2 sequences are SGHRS and YFSETQ. The CDR3 is 17 residues long. V shed 3 bases and J shed 0 bases, with 16 bases lying between them. The CDR3: CASSWGDLERSYNEQFF. As DNA, the CDR3 is TGCGCCAGCAGCTGGGGGGACTTAGAACGCTCCTACAATGAGCAGTTCTTC.

J is TRBJ1-6 and V is TRBV27; TRBD1 might be the D (6 bases). V lost 5 bases, J lost 7 bases, and 15 bases lay in between. Germline V lookup: CDR1 MNHEY, CDR2 SMNVEV (reference sequence). The CDR3 contains 15 residues. This CDR3 reads CASSRSGTKNSPLHF. The CDR3 bases are TGTGCCAGCAGTCGTTCCGGGACAAAGAATTCACCCCTCCACTTT.

Only a few counts were recorded for this clone. The J gene is TRBJ1-2, the V gene TRBV2, with 11 bases matching TRBD1. V shed 7 bases and J 4 bases; nucleotides not matched to a gene: 2. Germline CDR1 reads SNHLY; CDR2 reads FYNNEI. This CDR3 is 13 amino acids long. The chain's CDR3 is CASTGTGGYGYTF. CDR3 in DNA: TGTGCCAGCACCGGGACAGGGGGCTATGGCTACACCTTC.

This clone came up a few times. V is TRBV7-2 and J is TRBJ1-1, with 9 bases that match TRBD1. The germline gives CDR1 SGHTA, CDR2 FQGNSA. CDR3 length equals 14 residues. The ends lost 3 bases at V and 4 bases at J; junction bases unmatched: 3. The CDR3 DNA reads TGTGCCAGCAGCTTCGGACAGGGGAGCACTGAAGCTTTCTTT. It encodes CASSFGQGSTEAFF.

CDR3 DNA sequence: TGCGCCAGCAGCTTGGAAGGGGGAGACTATCAGCCCCAGCATTTT. Residues: CASSLEGGDYQPQHF. The chain employs TRBV5-1 and TRBJ1-5, with a weak D call TRBD1 (6 bases). Trimming took 0 bases from V and 5 from J, leaving 12 bases between them. The CDR3 loop spans 15 amino acids. Germline CDR1 and CDR2: SGHRS and YFSETQ.